This T cell receptor beta chain was documented in a study of OX40 agonist ivuxolimab in advanced cancers. Study as a whole: Patients were treated with ivuxolimab, an agonistic anti-OX40 (CD134) antibody. Every patient in dose escalation had hepatocellular carcinoma, melanoma, renal cell or head and neck cancer. Regarding the study as a whole: CD4+ and CD8+ blood T cells expanded clonally by week 6 at 0.1 to 3.0 mg/kg. Low normalized T-cell clonal expansion also characterized some of the nonresponders.

In germline, CDR1 is SGHTA, CDR2 FQGNSA. The CDR3 runs 15 residues. V was shortened by 4 bases and J by 5 bases, with 17 bases between the two germline ends. Produced via immunoSEQ multiplex PCR; TCRdb's table is partial and in-frame only. Of about 96,000 clones in the sample, about 90% were seen once. About this clone: Its antigen is undetermined.

The chain couples TRBV7-2 to TRBJ2-5; a possible D gene is TRBD2 (6 bases). The starting material was CD4+ or CD8+ T cells sorted from blood, obtained in a trial of the OX40 agonist ivuxolimab. This TCR was sampled from an adult with an advanced solid tumor such as melanoma, head and neck, liver or kidney cancer. CDR3 DNA sequence: TGTGCCAGCAGCTGGGGTGTGGGGGAGGCTGAGACCCAGTACTTC. Amino acids: CASSWGVGEAETQYF.